Listed here are 27 T cell receptor beta chains from one sample, sequenced in a study of T cell repertoires and HLA-DP antigens. Their recognized antigens are unknown. The repertoire was sequenced with immunoSEQ multiplex PCR; TCRdb's copy has only in-frame clones and lacks some. The sample holds around 110,000 clones, approximately 92% seen once. Sequencing was done on a sample of CD4+ T cells from PBMCs. Every receptor here comes from a young woman in good health and CMV-seronegative.

V is TRBV27 and J is TRBJ1-1, with 9 bases that match TRBD1. The CDR3 extends over 14 amino acids. The germline gives CDR1 MNHEY, CDR2 SMNVEV (reference sequence). V lost 2 bases to trimming and J lost 7 bases; unmatched junction nucleotides: 5. This CDR3 reads CASSLRDRVGEAFF. CDR3 DNA: TGTGCCAGCAGTTTACGGGACAGGGTAGGTGAAGCTTTCTTT.

The V gene is TRBV7-3, the J gene TRBJ2-1; possibly TRBD1 for D (5 bases). Germline V gene data show CDR1 as SGHTA and CDR2 as FQGTGA. The V end lost 2 bases, the J end lost 7 bases, and 9 bases lay between the germline ends. The CDR3 spans 13 residues. The CDR3 protein is CASSLGRANEQFF. CDR3 nucleotide sequence: TGTGCCAGCAGCTTAGGCAGGGCGAATGAGCAGTTCTTC.

This chain connects TRBV6-5 to TRBJ1-1; D unclear. The germline V gene has CDR1 MNHEY and CDR2 SVGAGI. This CDR3 contains 13 residues. Trimming removed 3 bases from V and 4 bases from J, with 9 bases in between. In DNA form, the CDR3 reads TGTGCCAGCAGTTATTTGGGTATCACTGAAGCTTTCTTT. Encoded protein: CASSYLGITEAFF.

The chain joins TRBV7-2 to TRBJ1-2; 10 bases are a match to TRBD1. The trim removed 1 base at V and 8 bases at J, leaving 7 bases unmatched. The CDR3 length is 15 residues. From germline, CDR1 is SGHTA and CDR2 FQGNSA. The CDR3 bases are TGTGCCAGCAGCTTAGAATCGGGACAGGGGCGCGGCTACACCTTC. Translation: CASSLESGQGRGYTF.

The chain is built from TRBV5-1 and TRBJ2-4; maybe TRBD1 (5 bases). This CDR3 has 17 amino acids. The germline V and J ends were trimmed by 0 bases and 1 base, with 14 bases remaining between them. CDR1 is SGHRS, CDR2 YFSETQ, per germline. The CDR3 loop reads CASSLARGVGAKNIQYF. In DNA, the CDR3 is TGCGCCAGCAGCTTGGCTAGGGGTGTGGGGGCCAAAAACATTCAGTACTTC.

In this sample, this clone turned up a few times. V is TRBV4-1 and J is TRBJ2-7, with 12 bases lining up with TRBD2. Germline V gives CDR1 MGHRA, CDR2 YSYEKL. The CDR3 length is 15 residues. V lost 4 bases and J lost 7; bases outside the gene matches: 8. The CDR3 nucleotides are TGCGCCAGCAGCCCCTCTAGCGGGAGGGCCTTGGAGCAGTACTTC. Its translation: CASSPSSGRALEQYF.

This chain uses TRBV7-2 with TRBJ2-1; 7 bases line up with TRBD1. The CDR3 loop spans 16 amino acids. Germline V CDR1 and CDR2: SGHTA, FQGNSA. The J segment lost 1 base and the V segment lost 1 base, leaving 4 bases of the junction unmatched. The CDR3 sequence is CASSLGPTGSYNEQFF. CDR3 DNA sequence: TGTGCCAGCAGCTTAGGGCCGACAGGGTCCTACAATGAGCAGTTCTTC.

The chain uses TRBV27 and TRBJ1-6; D uncertain. The V end was cut by 5 bases, the J end by 7 bases, with 18 bases between. The CDR3 consists of 16 residues. In germline, CDR1 is MNHEY, CDR2 SMNVEV (reference sequence). The DNA for the CDR3 is TGTGCCAGCAGTGCCTCCCAGGACCGCCGGAATTCACCCCTCCACTTT. It specifies CASSASQDRRNSPLHF.

This clone showed up just once. At one boundary the junction diverges from the germline segment, which might be a read error. The chain combines TRBV19 with TRBJ2-1, with 14 bases aligning to TRBD2. CDR1 is LNHDA, CDR2 SQIVND, per germline (reference sequence). This CDR3 is 16 amino acids long. The CDR3 sequence: CASSIAQTSGRARIIF. The DNA for the CDR3 is TGTGCCAGTAGTATAGCGCAGACTAGCGGGAGGGCCAGAATCATCTTC.

The chain links TRBV7-2 to TRBJ2-5, with 7 positions matching TRBD1. Trimming took 1 base from V and 5 from J; bases not matched to a gene: 4. Germline loops: CDR1 SGHTA, CDR2 FQGNSA. The CDR3 loop spans 14 amino acids. The CDR3 nucleotides read TGTGCCAGCAGCTTAGGAGGGGGCATGGAGACCCAGTACTTC. Translating it yields CASSLGGGMETQYF.

The rearrangement uses TRBV6-5 and TRBJ1-4; 8 positions agree with TRBD1. The CDR3 consists of 16 residues. Germline CDR1 reads MNHEY; CDR2 reads SVGAGI. J was trimmed by 5 bases and V by 2 bases; bases with no gene match: 7. The CDR3 sequence is CASSYAPTGGNEKLFF. The DNA for the CDR3 is TGTGCCAGCAGTTACGCCCCAACAGGGGGAAATGAAAAACTGTTTTTT.

This chain joins TRBV5-4 and TRBJ2-3; 13 bases map to TRBD2. Looked up from germline, CDR1 is SGHNT and CDR2 is YYREEE (reference sequence). The length of the CDR3 is 15 residues. V lost 10 bases and J lost 6; bases outside the gene matches: 11. The CDR3 here is CAGETGTSGKDTQYF. The CDR3 DNA is TGTGCCGGAGAGACCGGGACTAGCGGGAAGGATACGCAGTATTTT.

V and J are TRBV7-2 and TRBJ2-3, with 11 nucleotides matching TRBD2. With 4 bases clipped from V and 6 bases from J, the junction kept 15 bases outside the gene matches. The germline CDR1 and CDR2 sequences are SGHTA and FQGNSA. CDR3 length: 18 amino acids. CDR3 coding DNA: TGTGCCAGCAGCTCCGACAGACTAGCGGGGAGCCGCAAGGATACGCAGTATTTT. Translated: CASSSDRLAGSRKDTQYF.

This chain links TRBV25-1 with TRBJ2-1; 11 bases match TRBD2. The germline V gene has CDR1 MGHDK and CDR2 SYGVNS. Germline trimming cut 2 bases from V and 7 bases from J; bases unmatched to any gene: 7. There are 16 residues in the CDR3. CDR3 DNA sequence: TGTGCCAGCAGTGAAACCGGGACTAGCGGAAGAAATGAGCAGTTCTTC. As protein: CASSETGTSGRNEQFF.

J is TRBJ1-2 and V is TRBV6-5, with a weak D call TRBD1 (5 bases). The CDR3 has 15 amino acids. The germline gives CDR1 MNHEY, CDR2 SVGAGI. The V end lost 5 bases, the J end lost 8 bases, and 21 bases lay between the germline ends. The CDR3: CASSLRQKPLGGYTF. For the CDR3, the DNA is TGTGCCAGCAGTCTCCGACAGAAACCCCTCGGGGGCTACACCTTC.

The J gene is TRBJ2-7, the V gene TRBV11-2; no reliable D call. V was trimmed by 4 bases and J by 3 bases, leaving 10 bases between them. This CDR3 contains 13 residues. CDR1 and CDR2 from the germline V gene are SGHAT and FQNNGV. The CDR3: CASSSRSRYEQYF. For the CDR3, the DNA is TGTGCCAGCAGCTCCAGATCCCGCTACGAGCAGTACTTC.

The J gene is TRBJ2-7, the V gene TRBV18, with unresolved D. Germline lookup yields CDR1 KGHSH and CDR2 LQKENI. V was pared by 4 bases and J by 3 bases, with 10 bases between. This CDR3 is built from 13 residues. CDR3 sequence (DNA): TGTGCCAGCTCACAAGACTTAAGCTACGAGCAGTACGTC. Translation: CASSQDLSYEQYV.

The CDR3 is CASSSGLAGKQETQYF. The CDR3 nucleotides are TGTGCCAGCAGCTCGGGACTAGCGGGGAAACAAGAGACCCAGTACTTC. This chain links TRBV7-2 with TRBJ2-5, with 13 bases fitting TRBD2. V gave up 4 bases and J gave up 2 bases; unmatched junction bases: 4. The CDR3 covers 16 residues. Germline loops: CDR1 SGHTA, CDR2 FQGNSA.

This clone was observed once. V and J are TRBV28 and TRBJ2-3; D not certain. V dropped 6 bases and J dropped 0 bases, with 7 bases sitting between them. Germline V gives CDR1 MDHEN, CDR2 SYDVKM. The CDR3 is made up of 13 amino acids. This CDR3 reads CASSLLSTDTQYF. The CDR3 DNA is TGTGCCAGCAGCCTCCTCAGCACAGATACGCAGTATTTT.

This chain joins TRBV25-1 and TRBJ1-5, with a weak D call TRBD1 (5 bases). The CDR3 is made up of 16 amino acids. Germline assignment: CDR1 MGHDK and CDR2 SYGVNS. V lost 5 bases and J 4 bases, leaving 18 bases between the germline ends. DNA of the CDR3: TGTGCCAGCAGTCCATCCGGGGCGAGTGAAAATCAGCCCCAGCATTTT. It yields the protein CASSPSGASENQPQHF.

The V gene is TRBV15, the J gene TRBJ2-6; D is perhaps TRBD1 (6 bases). The CDR3 covers 20 residues. Trimming took off 0 bases at V and 0 bases at J, with 18 bases between the two ends. Germline V lookup: CDR1 LNHNV, CDR2 YYDKDF (reference sequence). CDR3 amino acids: CATSRDLGQTRLSGANVLTF. The CDR3, as DNA: TGTGCCACCAGCAGAGATCTTGGACAGACCCGTCTCTCTGGGGCCAACGTCCTGACTTTC.

V is TRBV7-9 and J is TRBJ2-5, with a possible D match to TRBD1 (6 bases). Germline V lookup: CDR1 SEHNR, CDR2 FQNEAQ (reference sequence). The CDR3 sequence is 14 residues long. V was pared by 3 bases and J by 1 base, with 9 bases between. The CDR3 loop is CASSLTGLQETQYF. Written as DNA, the CDR3 is TGTGCCAGCAGCTTGACAGGACTCCAAGAGACCCAGTACTTC. Full variable domain (outside the CDR3, taken from reference TRBV7-9 and TRBJ2-5): DTGVSQNPRHKITKRGQNVTFRCDPISEHNRLYWYRQTLGQGPEFLTYFQNEAQLEKSRLLSDRFSAERPKGSFSTLEIQRTEQGDSAMYLCASSLTGLQETQYFGPGTRLLVL.

The rearrangement joins TRBV6-6 to TRBJ1-6; D gene uncertain. The CDR3 spans 15 residues. CDR1 and CDR2 from the germline V gene are MNHNY and SVGAGI (reference sequence). V lost 2 bases and J lost 2, with 7 bases in between. Here the CDR3 reads CASSYRVAYNSPLHF. The CDR3 coding sequence is TGTGCCAGCAGTTACCGGGTGGCCTATAATTCACCCCTCCACTTT.

J is TRBJ1-2 and V is TRBV28; possible D gene TRBD1, 5 bases. V dropped 2 bases and J dropped 7 bases, with 14 bases sitting between them. The germline gives CDR1 MDHEN, CDR2 SYDVKM. The CDR3 runs 14 residues. CDR3 region: CASSLRQIARGYTF. The CDR3 DNA reads as TGTGCCAGCAGTTTAAGACAGATAGCGCGTGGCTACACCTTC.

The gene calls are TRBV19 and TRBJ2-2, with a weak D call TRBD2 (6 bases). V lost 6 bases and J 7 bases, leaving 9 bases between the germline ends. The CDR3 sequence is 12 residues long. Germline values: CDR1 LNHDA, CDR2 SQIVND (reference sequence). The CDR3 coding sequence is TGTGCCAGTAGCCGGGGGTTCGGGGAGCTGTTTTTT. This sequence encodes CASSRGFGELFF.

The chain recombines TRBV7-2 with TRBJ1-2, with 10 nucleotides matching TRBD1. J was trimmed by 7 bases and V by 4 bases; bases with no gene match: 15. The CDR3 consists of 17 residues. Germline CDR1 SGHTA, CDR2 FQGNSA. The CDR3 DNA is TGTGCCAGCAGCTCCCGGGCCCCGGGACAGGGGCTTTCTGGCTACACCTTC. This translates into CASSSRAPGQGLSGYTF.

The chain employs TRBV7-8 and TRBJ1-2; D uncertain. This CDR3 comprises 15 residues. Trimming shortened V by 1 base and J by 0 bases, and 9 bases separated the two germline ends. Germline V gene lookup returns CDR1 SGHVS and CDR2 FQNEAQ. CDR3 region: CASSLGFRANYGYTF. CDR3 DNA: TGTGCCAGCAGCTTAGGTTTTCGGGCTAACTATGGCTACACCTTC.